Below are 32 T cell receptor beta chains sequenced from a single sample in a study of cytomegalovirus exposure and HLA in healthy donors. In the PCR, 60 Vbeta and 13 Jbeta primers were used. Clones were read by immunoSEQ multiplex PCR, and TCRdb kept only the in-frame ones, dropping some. The sample includes 72,000 or so clones, about 61% of them seen just once. Sequencing input: PBMCs. The receptors derive from a woman between 50 and 59 years old in good health and CMV-seronegative.

The V call is TRBV5-4, the J call TRBJ2-5, with 8 bases that match TRBD1. Germline CDR1 and CDR2: SGHNT and YYREEE (reference sequence). The CDR3 spans 16 residues. V gave up 6 bases and J gave up 5 bases; unmatched junction bases: 15. The CDR3, as DNA: TGTGCCAGCACCCAGGACAGGGCCAACCTAGGGGAGACCCAGTACTTC. This translates into CASTQDRANLGETQYF.

The chain combines TRBV4-1 with TRBJ1-4; D is possibly TRBD1 (6 bases). Trimming took 1 base from V and 8 from J, leaving 17 bases between them. The CDR3 covers 16 residues. Per the germline V gene, CDR1 is MGHRA and CDR2 is YSYEKL. This CDR3 reads CASSQGRQGKEEKLFF. The DNA for the CDR3 is TGCGCCAGCAGCCAAGGACGGCAGGGGAAGGAGGAAAAACTGTTTTTT.

The V gene is TRBV10-2, the J gene TRBJ1-2; the D gene is possibly TRBD1 (5 bases). The CDR3 loop spans 13 amino acids. The V end was cut by 6 bases, the J end by 2 bases, with 10 bases between. CDR1 is WSHSY and CDR2 is SAAADI in the germline V gene. The DNA for the CDR3 is TGCGCCAGCAGGGACACCACAAACTATGGCTACACCTTC. Protein: CASRDTTNYGYTF.

A few counts support this clone. The chain links TRBV4-1 to TRBJ2-1, with 8 bases identical to TRBD2. Trimming cost V 3 bases and J 0 bases; bases outside gene matches: 13. The germline V gene has CDR1 MGHRA and CDR2 YSYEKL. The CDR3 contains 19 residues. The CDR3 loop is CASSHPSRTSRSSYNEQFF. DNA of the CDR3: TGCGCCAGCAGCCACCCTTCCAGGACTAGCCGAAGCTCCTACAATGAGCAGTTCTTC.

In this sample, this clone turned up a few times. The CDR3 sequence: CASSLGAGTSGRNEQFF. The CDR3 DNA is TGCGCCAGCAGCTTGGGCGCCGGGACTAGCGGGAGGAATGAGCAGTTCTTC. The chain employs TRBV5-1 and TRBJ2-1, with 15 bases identical to TRBD2. In germline, CDR1 is SGHRS, CDR2 YFSETQ. The CDR3 has 17 amino acids. V shed 0 bases, J shed 7 bases, and the junction held 5 bases outside the gene matches.

V gene TRBV19 combines with J gene TRBJ2-7; 13 bases agree with TRBD2. Germline V CDR1 and CDR2: LNHDA, SQIVND (reference sequence). The V gene end was trimmed by 5 bases and the J gene end by 2 bases; junction bases not matched to a gene: 6. This CDR3 has 16 residues. The CDR3 reads CASSPGTSGTTYEQYF. The CDR3 DNA sequence: TGTGCCAGTAGTCCCGGGACTAGCGGGACCACCTACGAGCAGTACTTC.

The V call is TRBV7-2, the J call TRBJ2-3; D gene uncertain. V lost 5 bases, J lost 3 bases, and 3 bases lay in between. The CDR3 spans 11 residues. The germline V gene has CDR1 SGHTA and CDR2 FQGNSA. DNA of the CDR3: TGTGCCAGCAGCACAACAGATACGCAGTATTTT. Its protein is CASSTTDTQYF. Based on the CDR3 plus reference TRBV7-2 and TRBJ2-3, the full variable domain is GAGVSQSPSNKVTEKGKDVELRCDPISGHTALYWYRQSLGQGLEFLIYFQGNSAPDKSGLPSDRFSAERTGGSVSTLTIQRTQQEDSAVYLCASSTTDTQYFGPGTRLTVL.

The chain employs TRBV4-2 and TRBJ2-7, with TRBD2 matching over 11 bases. Unmatched junction bases numbered 3, after V lost 2 bases and J lost 0 bases. There are 16 residues in the CDR3. CDR1 is LGHNA and CDR2 is YNFKEQ in the germline V gene. The CDR3 DNA reads as TGTGCCAGCAGCCAAACTAGCGGGGGTAGCTCCTACGAGCAGTACTTC. This encodes CASSQTSGGSSYEQYF.

This clone was seen a single time. V gene TRBV28 combines with J gene TRBJ1-3; possibly TRBD1 for D (6 bases). This CDR3 spans 14 amino acids. From germline, CDR1 is MDHEN and CDR2 SYDVKM. The CDR3: CALQGRGFGNTIYF. CDR3 bases: TGTGCGCTACAGGGCAGGGGTTTTGGAAACACCATATATTTT.

The chain carries TRBV4-3 and TRBJ1-1; D gene ambiguous. Per the germline V gene, CDR1 is LGHNA and CDR2 is YSLEER. V shed 0 bases and J shed 4 bases, with 12 bases lying between them. The CDR3 has 15 amino acids. The CDR3 DNA reads TGCGCCAGCAGCCAAGATATAATGGGGAGCACTGAAGCTTTCTTT. Translation: CASSQDIMGSTEAFF.

With regard to this clone: Possible read error: a much larger clone is one base away. The rearrangement uses TRBV28 and TRBJ1-1; D remains unclear. Trimming left V 3 bases short and J 1 base short, with 3 bases between. Per the germline V gene, CDR1 is MDHEN and CDR2 is SYDVKM. The CDR3 is 12 residues long. For the CDR3, the DNA is TGTGCCAGCAGTTTGAGGAACACTGAAGCTTTCTTT. As protein: CASSLRNTEAFF.

This sequence joins TRBV2 and TRBJ1-4, with 9 positions matching TRBD1. Germline V gene data show CDR1 as SNHLY and CDR2 as FYNNEI. V shed 4 bases and J 4 bases; nucleotides not matched to a gene: 4. The CDR3 has 15 amino acids. CDR3: CASSGLTGGNEKLFF. The CDR3 DNA reads TGTGCCAGCAGTGGTTTGACAGGGGGTAATGAAAAACTGTTTTTT.

The chain has TRBV10-3 and TRBJ2-7, with 7 nucleotides matching TRBD1. The CDR3 covers 14 residues. V was clipped by 2 bases and J by 4 bases; unmatched bases: 5. CDR1 ENHRY and CDR2 SYGVKD come from the germline V gene. Here the CDR3 reads CAISEGTEYYEQYF. CDR3 nucleotide sequence: TGTGCCATCAGTGAGGGGACAGAATATTACGAGCAGTACTTC.

This rearrangement joins TRBV7-2 to TRBJ2-7, with a possible D match to TRBD2 (6 bases). Germline-derived CDR1 and CDR2 are SGHTA and FQGNSA. Trimming removed 2 bases from V and 2 bases from J, with 10 bases in between. The CDR3 is 14 amino acids. This chain's CDR3 is CASSLMRDAYEQYF. The CDR3 DNA reads as TGTGCCAGCAGCTTAATGCGGGACGCCTACGAGCAGTACTTC.

The chain links TRBV15 to TRBJ2-5; D ambiguous. Near its end, the DNA agrees better with TRBJ2-7, so the J call may be wrong. Germline CDR1 reads LNHNV; CDR2 reads YYDKDF (reference sequence). The CDR3 extends over 13 amino acids. The CDR3 DNA is TGTGCCACCAGCATTGACGCGGTCTACGAGCAGTACTTC. Its protein product is CATSIDAVYEQYF.

The chain recombines TRBV7-3 with TRBJ1-5; 7 bases fit TRBD1. The germline V gene encodes CDR1 SGHTA and CDR2 FQGTGA. The CDR3 contains 14 residues. Trimming removed 2 bases from V and 5 bases from J; junction bases left unmatched: 3. DNA for the CDR3: TGTGCCAGCAGCTTATTAGGGGGCGATCAGCCCCAGCATTTT. This encodes CASSLLGGDQPQHF.

This clone was counted between two and nine times. The V and J genes are TRBV5-1 and TRBJ2-7; D is unclear. V was clipped by 4 bases and J by 0 bases, with 11 bases between them. CDR1 is SGHRS, CDR2 YFSETQ, per germline. The length of the CDR3 is 14 residues. CDR3 in DNA: TGCGCCAGCAGCCAGCTAGGAAGCTCCTACGAGCAGTACTTC. Its translation is CASSQLGSSYEQYF.

On this clone itself: At the DNA level, this CDR3 is encoded by other sequences in the same sample as well. This chain links TRBV5-1 with TRBJ1-1, with a possible D match to TRBD1 (6 bases). Germline CDR1 and CDR2: SGHRS and YFSETQ. The V and J ends lost 2 bases and 3 bases respectively, with 11 bases between them. This CDR3 has 14 amino acids. CDR3 amino acids: CASSLQGDYTEAFF. The CDR3 DNA reads TGCGCCAGCAGCTTACAGGGTGATTACACTGAAGCTTTCTTT.

This chain uses TRBV19 with TRBJ1-2, with TRBD1 matching 7 bases. CDR1 and CDR2 (germline): LNHDA, SQIVND (reference sequence). The ends lost 4 bases at V and 8 bases at J; junction bases unmatched: 4. CDR3 size: 12 residues. The CDR3 loop reads CASSTTGRGYTF. The CDR3 region has the DNA TGTGCCAGTAGTACGACAGGGAGGGGCTACACCTTC.

The chain combines TRBV10-2 with TRBJ2-1; tentative D call: TRBD2 (7 bases). V was trimmed by 6 bases and J by 12 bases, leaving 33 bases between them. The CDR3 covers 18 residues. Germline CDR1 and CDR2: WSHSY and SAAADI. The DNA of the CDR3 is TGCGCCAGCAGCGAGGGGCCCTTCCCTACCAGCGGGACAAGAGGGCAGTTCTTC. Amino acid sequence: CASSEGPFPTSGTRGQFF.

This clone was counted a single time. V and J are TRBV25-1 and TRBJ1-4; D gene ambiguous. V was pared by 3 bases and J by 3 bases, with 14 bases between. The CDR3 covers 16 residues. Per germline, CDR1 MGHDK and CDR2 SYGVNS. In nucleotides, the CDR3 is TGTGCCAGCAGTGAGGCCCCAGGAGGAGCTAATGAAAAACTGTTTTTT. It encodes CASSEAPGGANEKLFF. The full variable domain, in which reference TRBV25-1 and TRBJ1-4 provide the parts outside the CDR3, is EADIYQTPRYLVIGTGKKITLECSQTMGHDKMYWYQQDPGMELHLIHYSYGVNSTEKGDLSSESTVSRIRTEHFPLTLESARPSHTSQYLCASSEAPGGANEKLFFGSGTQLSVL.

The chain links TRBV28 to TRBJ1-2, with D hard to call. Germline CDR1 is MDHEN and CDR2 is SYDVKM. Deletions cut 2 bases from V and 6 bases from J, with 10 bases between. CDR3 size: 13 residues. CDR3 loop: CASSLRISDGYTF. CDR3 coding DNA: TGTGCCAGCAGTTTACGCATATCGGATGGCTACACCTTC.

This clone was picked up a small number of times. V and J are TRBV28 and TRBJ1-2; D is perhaps TRBD1 (6 bases). Trimming took off 3 bases at V and 4 bases at J, with 15 bases between the two ends. The germline CDR1 and CDR2 sequences are MDHEN and SYDVKM. CDR3 length: 15 residues. CDR3 loop: CASSLVTGTPYGYTF. CDR3 in DNA: TGTGCCAGCAGTTTGGTGACCGGGACACCCTATGGCTACACCTTC.

The J gene is TRBJ2-5, the V gene TRBV9; 9 nucleotides align to TRBD2. The germline V gene encodes CDR1 SGDLS and CDR2 YYNGEE. There are 14 residues in the CDR3. V lost 3 bases to trimming and J lost 5 bases; unmatched junction nucleotides: 5. CDR3 in DNA: TGTGCCAGCAGCGCCACCGGGACTAGCGAGACCCAGTACTTC. It is translated as CASSATGTSETQYF.

The chain joins TRBV28 to TRBJ2-7, with 9 bases identical to TRBD1. CDR3 size: 15 residues. Germline V gene data show CDR1 as MDHEN and CDR2 as SYDVKM. J lost 5 bases, V lost 5 bases, and 10 bases had no gene match. The DNA of the CDR3 is TGTGCCAGCAGTACCCCCGGGACAGGGCCCAACGAGCAGTACTTC. Its protein is CASSTPGTGPNEQYF.

This chain connects TRBV5-1 to TRBJ2-5; 7 bases are a match to TRBD2. This CDR3 is built from 16 residues. Germline lookup yields CDR1 SGHRS and CDR2 YFSETQ. After removal of 4 bases from V and 1 base from J, the junction contained 10 bases not matched to a gene. CDR3 sequence reads: CASSPGDPSGQETQYF. In DNA, the CDR3 is TGCGCCAGCAGCCCTGGGGACCCTAGCGGCCAAGAGACCCAGTACTTC.

Ten or more counts support this clone. The chain carries TRBV7-9 and TRBJ2-7; 7 bases agree with TRBD2. The V and J ends lost 1 base and 4 bases, in that order; junction bases with no gene match: 4. This CDR3 spans 14 amino acids. Germline values: CDR1 SEHNR, CDR2 FQNEAQ (reference sequence). CDR3 nucleotide sequence: TGTGCCAGCAGCTTAGGCGGGAGTGGGTACGAGCAGTACTTC. Its protein product is CASSLGGSGYEQYF.

This chain joins TRBV5-1 and TRBJ2-5; tentative D call: TRBD1 (7 bases). Trimming left V 3 bases short and J 5 bases short, with 14 bases between. CDR3 size: 14 residues. Looked up from germline, CDR1 is SGHRS and CDR2 is YFSETQ. CDR3 sequence reads: CASSSGGQRETQYF. For the CDR3, the DNA is TGCGCCAGCAGCTCCGGGGGACAGAGGGAGACCCAGTACTTC.

The V gene is TRBV28, the J gene TRBJ2-7, with 9 nucleotides matching TRBD1. Germline trimming cut 6 bases from V and 3 bases from J; bases unmatched to any gene: 6. In germline, CDR1 is MDHEN, CDR2 SYDVKM. The CDR3 has 14 amino acids. The chain's CDR3 is CASRGTGSGYEQYF. In DNA form, the CDR3 reads TGTGCCAGCAGGGGGACAGGGTCGGGCTACGAGCAGTACTTC.

CDR3 bases: TGCGCCAGCAGCTTGGAACAACCTTATGGCTACACCTTC. Protein sequence: CASSLEQPYGYTF. The chain joins TRBV5-1 to TRBJ1-2; D gene ambiguous. CDR1 and CDR2 from the germline V gene are SGHRS and YFSETQ. V was clipped by 0 bases and J by 5 bases, with 8 bases between them. This CDR3 spans 13 amino acids.

The chain carries TRBV7-8 and TRBJ2-7, with a possible D match to TRBD2 (5 bases). V was shortened by 1 base and J by 1 base, with 11 bases between the two germline ends. The V gene's germline CDR1 is SGHVS and CDR2 FQNEAQ. CDR3 length: 15 residues. CDR3 sequence (DNA): TGTGCCAGCAGCTTAGTAGTACGCGGGTCCTACGAGCAGTACTTC. This sequence encodes CASSLVVRGSYEQYF.

The table lists this clone with a few counts. The gene calls are TRBV25-1 and TRBJ2-1, with TRBD2 as a possible D gene (6 bases). Trimming took off 4 bases at V and 3 bases at J, with 10 bases between the two ends. Germline V CDR1 and CDR2: MGHDK, SYGVNS. The CDR3 has 14 amino acids. The DNA for the CDR3 is TGTGCCAGCAGTGTTAGCGGTAGCTACAATGAGCAGTTCTTC. Translated: CASSVSGSYNEQFF.